The clone carrying this TCR beta chain came up many times. This entry belongs to a study of T cell repertoires in cytomegalovirus infection. TCRdb processed the reads anew with MiXCR; each CDR3 protein has one entry. The sample records hundreds of thousands of distinct CDR3 sequences, 20% to 25% being singletons. The sequenced sample consisted of CD8+ T cells from PBMCs. This receptor was obtained from a human donor in good health (CMV status not recorded). Some clones in this sample may be carry-over from other donors' samples.

The CDR3 sequence is CSVEDQGAASYNEQFF. In DNA form, the CDR3 reads TGCAGCGTTGAAGACCAGGGAGCCGCGTCGTACAATGAGCAGTTCTTC. V and J are TRBV29-1 and TRBJ2-1; tentatively, D is TRBD1 or TRBD2 (5 bases each). V lost 0 bases to trimming and J lost 4 bases, with 16 bases between them. The V gene's germline CDR1 is SQVTM and CDR2 ANQGSEA. The CDR3 consists of 16 residues.